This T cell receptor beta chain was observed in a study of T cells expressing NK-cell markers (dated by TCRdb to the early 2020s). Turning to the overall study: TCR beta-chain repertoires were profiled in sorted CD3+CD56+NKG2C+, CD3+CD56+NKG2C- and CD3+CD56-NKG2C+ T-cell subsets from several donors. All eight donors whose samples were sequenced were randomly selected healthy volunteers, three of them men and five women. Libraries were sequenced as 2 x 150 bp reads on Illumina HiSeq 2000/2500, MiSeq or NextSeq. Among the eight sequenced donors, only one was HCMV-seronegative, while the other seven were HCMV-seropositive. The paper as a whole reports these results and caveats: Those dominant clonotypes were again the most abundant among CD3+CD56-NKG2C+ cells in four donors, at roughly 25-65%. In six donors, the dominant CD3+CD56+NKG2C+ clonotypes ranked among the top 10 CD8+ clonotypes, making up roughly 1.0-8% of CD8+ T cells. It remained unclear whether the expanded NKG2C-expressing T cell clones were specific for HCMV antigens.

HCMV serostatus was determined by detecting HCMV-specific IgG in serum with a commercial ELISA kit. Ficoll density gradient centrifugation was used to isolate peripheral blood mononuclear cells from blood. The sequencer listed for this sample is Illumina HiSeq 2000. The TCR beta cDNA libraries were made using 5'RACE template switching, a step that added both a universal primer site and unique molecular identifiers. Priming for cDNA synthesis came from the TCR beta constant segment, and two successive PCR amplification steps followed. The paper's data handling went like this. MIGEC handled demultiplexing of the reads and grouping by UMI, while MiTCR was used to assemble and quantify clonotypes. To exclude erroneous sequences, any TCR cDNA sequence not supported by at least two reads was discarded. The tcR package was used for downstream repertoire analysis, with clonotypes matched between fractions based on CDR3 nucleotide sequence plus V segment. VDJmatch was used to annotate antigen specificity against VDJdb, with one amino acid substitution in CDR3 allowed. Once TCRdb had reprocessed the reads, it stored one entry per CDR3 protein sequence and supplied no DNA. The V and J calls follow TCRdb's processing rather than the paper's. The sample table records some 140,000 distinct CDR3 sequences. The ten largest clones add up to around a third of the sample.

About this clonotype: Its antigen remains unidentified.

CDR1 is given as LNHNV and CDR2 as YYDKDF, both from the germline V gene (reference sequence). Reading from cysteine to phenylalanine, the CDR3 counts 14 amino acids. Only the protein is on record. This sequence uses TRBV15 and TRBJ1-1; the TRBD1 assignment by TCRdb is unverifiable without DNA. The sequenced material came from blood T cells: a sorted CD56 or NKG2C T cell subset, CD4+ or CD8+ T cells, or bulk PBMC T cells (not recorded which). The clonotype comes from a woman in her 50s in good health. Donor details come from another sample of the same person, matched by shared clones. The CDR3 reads CATSITGKASEAFF.